This T cell receptor (beta chain) was sequenced for a study of blood T cells in healthy people across ages. Notes on the study in general: Naive CD4+ cells and diversity were both higher in long-lived donors than in aged donors.

This clonotype was picked up a small number of times. The target antigen is unknown. Total RNA extraction produced at least 6 micrograms (per sample) for the study. Alongside a J-beta primer mix, a sample-barcoded 5' primer served in a second PCR lasting 7 to 11 cycles. Tagging of each cDNA molecule was performed by a template-switch adaptor with 12 random nucleotides. Sequencing yielded, for each sample, at least 3 million paired-end reads carrying CDR3. Using its own MiXCR run on the 5' RACE reads, TCRdb lists one record per CDR3 protein. The table records roughly 1,800,000 distinct CDR3 sequences, 49% of them present only once. Germline CDR1 and CDR2: DFQATT and SNEGSKA (reference sequence). With 6 bases removed from V and 1 base from J, the gap between germline ends came to 9 bases. The CDR3 loop spans 12 amino acids.

This TCR was recovered from a woman aged 35 to 49 in good health. This rearrangement joins TRBV20-1 to TRBJ2-5, with D maybe TRBD2 (5 bases). The sequenced material came from blood. The CDR3 here is CSAPGSQETQYF. DNA of the CDR3: TGCAGTGCCCCGGGGTCCCAAGAGACCCAGTACTTC.